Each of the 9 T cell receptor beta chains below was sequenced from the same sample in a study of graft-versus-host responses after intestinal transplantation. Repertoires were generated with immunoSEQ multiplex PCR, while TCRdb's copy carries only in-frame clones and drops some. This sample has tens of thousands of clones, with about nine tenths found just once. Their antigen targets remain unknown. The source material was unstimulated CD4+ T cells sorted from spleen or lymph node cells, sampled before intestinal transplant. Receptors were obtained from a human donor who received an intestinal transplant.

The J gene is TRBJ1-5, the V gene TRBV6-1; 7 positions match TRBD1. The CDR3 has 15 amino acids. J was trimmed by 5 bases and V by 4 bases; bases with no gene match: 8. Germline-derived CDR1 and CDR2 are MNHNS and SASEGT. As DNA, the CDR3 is TGTGCCAGCAGTGCGGTGGGACAGCAATATCAGCCCCAGCATTTT. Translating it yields CASSAVGQQYQPQHF.

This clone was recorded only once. The CDR3, as DNA: TGTGCCAGCAGCTTAGATCGCCTAGCGGGAGGAGGTGAGCAGTTCTTC. The encoded protein is CASSLDRLAGGGEQFF. The rearrangement links TRBV7-3 to TRBJ2-1; 11 positions match TRBD2. This CDR3 contains 16 residues. After removal of 2 bases from V and 9 bases from J, the junction contained 9 bases not matched to a gene. Germline loops: CDR1 SGHTA, CDR2 FQGTGA.

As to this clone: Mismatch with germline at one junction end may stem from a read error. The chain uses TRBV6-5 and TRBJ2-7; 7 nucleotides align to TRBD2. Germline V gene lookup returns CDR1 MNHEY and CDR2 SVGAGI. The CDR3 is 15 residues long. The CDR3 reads CATSSWGGTGREQYF. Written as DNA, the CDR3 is TGTGCCACCAGTTCGTGGGGGGGGACGGGGCGCGAGCAGTACTTC.

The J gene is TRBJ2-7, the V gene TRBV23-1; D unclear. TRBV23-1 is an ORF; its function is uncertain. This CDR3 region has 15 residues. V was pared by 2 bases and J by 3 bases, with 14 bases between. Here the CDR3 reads CASSQVQQNRYEQYF. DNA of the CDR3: TGCGCCAGCAGTCAAGTACAGCAAAACCGCTACGAGCAGTACTTC.

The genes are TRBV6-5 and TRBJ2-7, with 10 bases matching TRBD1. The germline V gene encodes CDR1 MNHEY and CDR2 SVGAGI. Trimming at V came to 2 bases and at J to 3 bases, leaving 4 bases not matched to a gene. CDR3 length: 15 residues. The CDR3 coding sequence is TGTGCCAGCAGTTACACGTGGACAGGGGGCTACGAGCAGTACTTC. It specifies CASSYTWTGGYEQYF.

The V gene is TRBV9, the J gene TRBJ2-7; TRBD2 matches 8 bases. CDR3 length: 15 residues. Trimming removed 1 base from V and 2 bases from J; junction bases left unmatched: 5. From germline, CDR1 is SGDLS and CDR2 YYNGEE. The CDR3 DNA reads TGTGCCAGCAGCGTATCGGCGGGAGGCCCCTACGAGCAGTACTTC. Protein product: CASSVSAGGPYEQYF.

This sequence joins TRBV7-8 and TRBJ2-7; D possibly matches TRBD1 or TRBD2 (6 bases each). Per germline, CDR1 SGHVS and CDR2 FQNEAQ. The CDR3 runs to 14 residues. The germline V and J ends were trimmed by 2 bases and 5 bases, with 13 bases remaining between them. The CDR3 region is CASSLWGAVDEQYF. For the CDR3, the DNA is TGTGCCAGCAGCTTATGGGGGGCAGTCGACGAGCAGTACTTC.

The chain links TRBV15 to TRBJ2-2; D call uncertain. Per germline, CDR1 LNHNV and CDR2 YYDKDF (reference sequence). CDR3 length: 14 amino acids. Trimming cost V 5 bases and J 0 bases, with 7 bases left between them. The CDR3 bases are TGTGCCACCAGCCTACGTCCGAACACCGGGGAGCTGTTTTTT. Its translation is CATSLRPNTGELFF.

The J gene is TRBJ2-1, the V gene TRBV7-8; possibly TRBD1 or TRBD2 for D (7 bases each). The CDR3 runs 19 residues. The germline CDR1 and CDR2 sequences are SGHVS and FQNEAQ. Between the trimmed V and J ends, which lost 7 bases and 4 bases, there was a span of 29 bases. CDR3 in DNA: TGTGCCAGCAACCAGCGGGCAGGGGGGGTTACGGGATATTACAATGAGCAGTTCTTC. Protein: CASNQRAGGVTGYYNEQFF. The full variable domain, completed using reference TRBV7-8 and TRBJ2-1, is GAGVSQSPRYKVAKRGQDVALRCDPISGHVSLFWYQQALGQGPEFLTYFQNEAQLDKSGLPSDRFFAERPEGSVSTLKIQRTQQEDSAVYLCASNQRAGGVTGYYNEQFFGPGTRLTVL.